The 16 T cell receptor beta chains below all came from one sample that was sequenced in a study of OX40 agonist ivuxolimab in advanced cancers. The table came from immunoSEQ multiplex PCR; TCRdb's copy has only in-frame clones and leaves some out. The table includes 95,000 to 150,000 clones, about 94% detected once. This specimen consisted of CD4+ or CD8+ T cells sorted from blood, obtained in a trial of the OX40 agonist ivuxolimab. The receptors stem from an adult with an advanced solid tumor such as melanoma, head and neck, liver or kidney cancer.

CDR3 nucleotide sequence: TGTGCCAGCAGCTGGGACTACGAGCAGTACTTC. It translates to CASSWDYEQYF. The chain links TRBV7-2 to TRBJ2-7, with no clear D. Trimming took off 4 bases at V and 3 bases at J, with 4 bases between the two ends. Per the germline V gene, CDR1 is SGHTA and CDR2 is FQGNSA. The CDR3 totals 11 residues.

CDR3 protein: CASSQDLSGRNGELFF. The DNA for the CDR3 is TGTGCCAGCAGCCAAGATCTTAGCGGGAGAAACGGGGAGCTGTTTTTT. The chain has TRBV4-2 and TRBJ2-2; 9 nucleotides line up with TRBD2. This CDR3 region has 16 residues. From germline, CDR1 is LGHNA and CDR2 YNFKEQ. The ends lost 0 bases at V and 7 bases at J; junction bases unmatched: 6.

The chain employs TRBV28 and TRBJ2-7; 10 bases match TRBD1. V lost 6 bases to trimming and J lost 7 bases; unmatched junction nucleotides: 12. The CDR3 sequence is 15 residues long. Germline values: CDR1 MDHEN, CDR2 SYDVKM. This chain's CDR3 is CASSQTGTGAREQYF. CDR3 nucleotides: TGTGCCAGCAGCCAAACCGGGACAGGGGCTCGGGAGCAGTACTTC.

The chain joins TRBV7-2 to TRBJ1-4; D ambiguous. Germline V gene sequence: CDR1 SGHTA, CDR2 FQGNSA. The CDR3 is made up of 15 amino acids. The V end lost 4 bases, the J end lost 8 bases, and 17 bases lay between the germline ends. The CDR3 region is CASSSLGRGNEKLFF. The CDR3 DNA reads as TGTGCCAGCAGCTCCCTGGGCAGAGGGAACGAAAAACTGTTTTTT.

The chain carries TRBV13 and TRBJ2-7; D unclear. V lost 7 bases and J lost 1, with 11 bases in between. The CDR3 totals 13 residues. Germline CDR1 reads PRHDT; CDR2 reads FYEKMQ (reference sequence). CDR3 nucleotide sequence: TGTGCCAGCACCCGTTCCCCGTCCTACGAGCAGTACTTC. It yields the protein CASTRSPSYEQYF.

The chain links TRBV7-2 to TRBJ2-6, with D maybe TRBD1 (6 bases). This CDR3 comprises 18 residues. Germline V gene sequence: CDR1 SGHTA, CDR2 FQGNSA. Trimming removed 3 bases from V and 0 bases from J, with 15 bases in between. DNA of the CDR3: TGTGCCAGCAGCTTTACAGGGACACGACCCTCTGGGGCCAACGTCCTGACTTTC. Translated, it gives CASSFTGTRPSGANVLTF.

This clone came up once. The chain links TRBV27 to TRBJ1-1; D is undetermined. Trimming removed 3 bases from V and 1 base from J, with 9 bases in between. The CDR3 is made up of 14 amino acids. Germline V lookup: CDR1 MNHEY, CDR2 SMNVEV (reference sequence). CDR3 in amino acids: CASSFGGRNTEAFF. The CDR3 region has the DNA TGTGCCAGCAGTTTTGGCGGACGGAACACTGAAGCTTTCTTT.

The chain employs TRBV7-3 and TRBJ2-1, with 14 bases lining up with TRBD2. Germline values: CDR1 SGHTA, CDR2 FQGTGA. V shed 5 bases and J 8 bases; nucleotides not matched to a gene: 8. The CDR3 is made up of 16 amino acids. The CDR3 DNA is TGTGCCAGCAGCCCTGGACTAGCGGGGGGTTGGCATGAGCAGTTCTTC. It translates to CASSPGLAGGWHEQFF.

The chain employs TRBV7-9 and TRBJ1-2; no reliable D call. Germline V gene lookup returns CDR1 SEHNR and CDR2 FQNEAQ (reference sequence). The CDR3 spans 11 residues. With 0 bases removed from V and 8 bases from J, the gap between germline ends came to 4 bases. The CDR3 bases are TGTGCCAGCAGCTTAGCTTACGGCTACACCTTC. It encodes CASSLAYGYTF.

This clone was observed a few times. V gene TRBV18 combines with J gene TRBJ1-1; D gene uncertain. With 1 base removed from V and 1 base from J, the gap between germline ends came to 13 bases. The CDR3 is 16 residues long. CDR1 KGHSH and CDR2 LQKENI come from the germline V gene. This CDR3 is CASSPLLNTANTEAFF. CDR3 coding DNA: TGTGCCAGCTCACCACTATTGAACACAGCGAACACTGAAGCTTTCTTT.

The chain links TRBV9 to TRBJ2-1; 9 bases align to TRBD2. V trimming: 0 bases; J trimming: 0 bases; junction bases outside the gene matches: 4. This CDR3 comprises 17 residues. The germline V gene has CDR1 SGDLS and CDR2 YYNGEE. For the CDR3, the DNA is TGTGCCAGCAGCGTAGTCCCTAGCGGGGTCTCCTACAATGAGCAGTTCTTC. Translation gives CASSVVPSGVSYNEQFF.

V and J are TRBV6-5 and TRBJ1-3; maybe TRBD1 (5 bases). This CDR3 contains 16 residues. Trimming took 0 bases from V and 0 from J, leaving 9 bases between them. Germline-derived CDR1 and CDR2 are MNHEY and SVGAGI. The CDR3 spells CASSYSRGNSGNTIYF. CDR3 DNA sequence: TGTGCCAGCAGTTACTCAAGGGGTAACTCTGGAAACACCATATATTTT.

V usage is TRBV11-2 and J usage is TRBJ2-7; D is perhaps TRBD1 (6 bases). The CDR3 is 16 residues long. V shed 2 bases and J shed 2 bases, with 16 bases lying between them. CDR1 SGHAT and CDR2 FQNNGV come from the germline V gene. The CDR3 sequence: CASSLLSIGTTYEQYF. In nucleotides, the CDR3 is TGTGCCAGCAGCTTACTATCTATAGGGACAACCTACGAGCAGTACTTC.

This chain connects TRBV18 to TRBJ1-5; the D is unclear. The CDR3 is made up of 13 amino acids. Germline loops: CDR1 KGHSH, CDR2 LQKENI. V was shortened by 3 bases and J by 4 bases, with 7 bases between the two germline ends. The CDR3 spells CASSPVGNQPQHF. The CDR3 region has the DNA TGTGCCAGCTCACCGGTGGGAAATCAGCCCCAGCATTTT.

The chain recombines TRBV5-4 with TRBJ2-1; 11 nucleotides align to TRBD2. Trimming removed 6 bases from V and 9 bases from J; junction bases left unmatched: 8. The germline V gene has CDR1 SGHNT and CDR2 YYREEE (reference sequence). The CDR3 spans 14 residues. The CDR3 DNA sequence: TGTGCCAGCAACGTAGCGGGGGGGCGAAGTGAGCAGTTCTTC. Protein sequence: CASNVAGGRSEQFF.

This chain's CDR3 is CAWSHGRGNTDTQYF. CDR3 bases: TGTGCCTGGAGTCATGGGAGGGGGAACACAGATACGCAGTATTTT. The chain links TRBV30 to TRBJ2-3; D is perhaps TRBD2 (7 bases). With 2 bases removed from V and 2 bases from J, the gap between germline ends came to 14 bases. This CDR3 spans 15 amino acids. Germline CDR1 and CDR2: GTSNPN and SVGIG (reference sequence). The full variable domain, in which reference TRBV30 and TRBJ2-3 provide the parts outside the CDR3, is SQTIHQWPATLVQPVGSPLSLECTVEGTSNPNLYWYRQAAGRGLQLLFYSVGIGQISSEVPQNLSASRPQDRQFILSSKKLLLSDSGFYLCAWSHGRGNTDTQYFGPGTRLTVL.